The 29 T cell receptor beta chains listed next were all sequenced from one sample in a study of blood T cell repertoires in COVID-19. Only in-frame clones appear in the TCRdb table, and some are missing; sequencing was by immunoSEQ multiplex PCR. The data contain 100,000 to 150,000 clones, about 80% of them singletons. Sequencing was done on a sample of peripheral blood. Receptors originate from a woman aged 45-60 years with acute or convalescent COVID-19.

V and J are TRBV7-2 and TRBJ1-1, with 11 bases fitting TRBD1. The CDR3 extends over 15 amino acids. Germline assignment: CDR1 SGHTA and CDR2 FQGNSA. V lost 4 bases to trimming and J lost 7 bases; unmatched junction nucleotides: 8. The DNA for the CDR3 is TGTGCCAGCAGCTCCCGGGACAGGGGGAGTGGTGAAGCTTTCTTT. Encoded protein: CASSSRDRGSGEAFF.

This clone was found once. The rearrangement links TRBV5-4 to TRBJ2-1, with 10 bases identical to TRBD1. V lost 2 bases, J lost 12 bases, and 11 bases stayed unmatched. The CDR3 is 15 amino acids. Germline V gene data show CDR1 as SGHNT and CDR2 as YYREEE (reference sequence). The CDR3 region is CASSFYGTGAIGQFF. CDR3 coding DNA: TGTGCCAGCAGCTTCTACGGGACAGGGGCAATTGGGCAGTTCTTC. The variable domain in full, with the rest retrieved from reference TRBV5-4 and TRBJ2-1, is ETGVTQSPTHLIKTRGQQVTLRCSSQSGHNTVSWYQQALGQGPQFIFQYYREEENGRGNFPPRFSGLQFPNYSSELNVNALELDDSALYLCASSFYGTGAIGQFFGPGTRLTVL.

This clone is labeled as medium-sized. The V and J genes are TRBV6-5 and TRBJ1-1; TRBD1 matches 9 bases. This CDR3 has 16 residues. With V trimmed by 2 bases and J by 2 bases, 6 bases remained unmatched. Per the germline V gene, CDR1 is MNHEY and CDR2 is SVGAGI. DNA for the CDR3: TGTGCCAGCAGTTACCCGGGGACAGGGACCAACACTGAAGCTTTCTTT. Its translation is CASSYPGTGTNTEAFF.

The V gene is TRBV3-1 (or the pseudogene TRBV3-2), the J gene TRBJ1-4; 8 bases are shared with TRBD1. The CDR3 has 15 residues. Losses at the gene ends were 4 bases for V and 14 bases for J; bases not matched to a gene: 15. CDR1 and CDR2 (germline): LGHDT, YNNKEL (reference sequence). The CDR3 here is CASSPPGQAVGLLFF. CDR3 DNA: TGTGCCAGCAGCCCTCCGGGACAGGCCGTCGGTTTGCTGTTTTTT.

The CDR3 bases are TGCGCCAGCAGCAGCGGGACAGGGGGCGACAATCAGCCCCAGCATTTT. It codes for CASSSGTGGDNQPQHF. The genes are TRBV5-1 and TRBJ1-5; 12 positions match TRBD1. Trimming at V came to 4 bases and at J to 3 bases, leaving 5 bases not matched to a gene. CDR1 and CDR2 (germline): SGHRS, YFSETQ. This CDR3 is 16 amino acids long.

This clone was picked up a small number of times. The CDR3 spells CASSSSWTGANTGELFF. As DNA, the CDR3 is TGTGCCAGCAGCTCATCTTGGACAGGGGCGAACACCGGGGAGCTGTTTTTT. The V gene is TRBV7-3, the J gene TRBJ2-2; 9 nucleotides align to TRBD1. Germline V gene sequence: CDR1 SGHTA, CDR2 FQGTGA. The J segment lost 0 bases and the V segment lost 4 bases, leaving 6 bases of the junction unmatched. The CDR3 loop spans 17 amino acids.

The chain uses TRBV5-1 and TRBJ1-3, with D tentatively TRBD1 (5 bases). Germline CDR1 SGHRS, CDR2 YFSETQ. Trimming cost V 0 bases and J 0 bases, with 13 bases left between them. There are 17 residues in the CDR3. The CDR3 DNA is TGCGCCAGCAGCTTGGGGGGCCAGAAATTCTCTGGAAACACCATATATTTT. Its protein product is CASSLGGQKFSGNTIYF.

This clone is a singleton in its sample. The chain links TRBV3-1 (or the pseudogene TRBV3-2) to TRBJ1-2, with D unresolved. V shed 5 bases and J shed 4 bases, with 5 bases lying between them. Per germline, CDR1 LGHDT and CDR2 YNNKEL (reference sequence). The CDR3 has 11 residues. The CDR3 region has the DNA TGTGCCAGCAGCACCAGCTATGGCTACACCTTC. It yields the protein CASSTSYGYTF.

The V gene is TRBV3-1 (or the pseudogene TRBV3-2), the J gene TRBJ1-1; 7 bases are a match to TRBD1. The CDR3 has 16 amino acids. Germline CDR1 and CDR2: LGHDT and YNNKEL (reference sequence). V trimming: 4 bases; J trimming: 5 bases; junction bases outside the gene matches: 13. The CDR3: CASSPRTTGERTEAFF. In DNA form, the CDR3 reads TGTGCCAGCAGCCCACGGACTACAGGGGAACGGACTGAAGCTTTCTTT.

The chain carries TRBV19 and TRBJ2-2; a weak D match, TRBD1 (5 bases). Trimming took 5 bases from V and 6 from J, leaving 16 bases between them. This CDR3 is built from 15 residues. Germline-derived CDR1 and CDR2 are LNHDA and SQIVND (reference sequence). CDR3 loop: CASSPHPQGSGELFF. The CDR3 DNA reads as TGTGCCAGTAGTCCGCATCCCCAGGGTTCCGGGGAGCTGTTTTTT.

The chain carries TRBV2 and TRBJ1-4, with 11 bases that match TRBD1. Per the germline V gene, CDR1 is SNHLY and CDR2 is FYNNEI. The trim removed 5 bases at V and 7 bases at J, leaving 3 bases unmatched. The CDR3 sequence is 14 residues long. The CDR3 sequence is CASSSGQGVEKLFF. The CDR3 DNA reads TGTGCCAGCAGTTCGGGACAGGGGGTTGAAAAACTGTTTTTT.

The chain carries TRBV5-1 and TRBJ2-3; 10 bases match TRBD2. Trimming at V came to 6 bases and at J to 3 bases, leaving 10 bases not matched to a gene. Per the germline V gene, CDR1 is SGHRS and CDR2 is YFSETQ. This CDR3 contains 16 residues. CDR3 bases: TGCGCCAGCACTCTTGCAGCGGGGGGGCTGACAGATACGCAGTATTTT. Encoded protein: CASTLAAGGLTDTQYF.

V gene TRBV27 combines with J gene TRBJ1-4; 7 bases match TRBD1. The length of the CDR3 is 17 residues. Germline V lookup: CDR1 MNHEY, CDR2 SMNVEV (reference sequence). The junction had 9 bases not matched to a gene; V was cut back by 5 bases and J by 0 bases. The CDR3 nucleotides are TGTGCCAGCAGTATCAGGGGGGTTCGGGCAACTAATGAAAAACTGTTTTTT. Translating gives CASSIRGVRATNEKLFF.

The DNA for the CDR3 is TGTGCCAGCAGCTTCAAAGGGAGGTACAATGAGCAGTTCTTC. It translates to CASSFKGRYNEQFF. The chain recombines TRBV5-6 with TRBJ2-1; possible D gene TRBD2, 6 bases. This CDR3 is 14 amino acids long. Germline V gives CDR1 SGHDT, CDR2 YYEEEE. V lost 2 bases to trimming and J lost 4 bases, with 10 bases between them.

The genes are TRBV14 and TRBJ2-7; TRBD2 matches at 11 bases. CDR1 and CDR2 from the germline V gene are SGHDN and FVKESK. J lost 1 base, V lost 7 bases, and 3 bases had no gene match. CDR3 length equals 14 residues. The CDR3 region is CASNLAGGSYEQYF. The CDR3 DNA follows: TGTGCCAGCAACCTAGCGGGGGGTTCCTACGAGCAGTACTTC.

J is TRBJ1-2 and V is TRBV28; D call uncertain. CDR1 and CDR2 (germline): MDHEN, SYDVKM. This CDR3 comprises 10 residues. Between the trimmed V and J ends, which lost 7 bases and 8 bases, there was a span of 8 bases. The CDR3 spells CASNGSGYTF. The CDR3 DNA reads TGTGCCAGCAACGGGAGCGGCTACACCTTC.

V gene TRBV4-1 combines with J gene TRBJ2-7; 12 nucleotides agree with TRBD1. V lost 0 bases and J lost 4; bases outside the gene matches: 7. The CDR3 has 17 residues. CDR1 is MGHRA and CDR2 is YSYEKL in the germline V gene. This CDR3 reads CASSQDRGTGGRYEQYF. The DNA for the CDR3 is TGCGCCAGCAGCCAAGATCGGGGGACAGGGGGCAGATACGAGCAGTACTTC.

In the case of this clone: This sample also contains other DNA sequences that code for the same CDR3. This CDR3 reads CAWGASTDTQYF. The CDR3 DNA follows: TGTGCCTGGGGGGCGAGCACAGATACGCAGTATTTT. This sequence joins TRBV30 and TRBJ2-3; D is perhaps TRBD1 (5 bases). The CDR3 is 12 residues long. The germline V gene encodes CDR1 GTSNPN and CDR2 SVGIG (reference sequence). V shed 5 bases and J shed 0 bases, with 6 bases lying between them.

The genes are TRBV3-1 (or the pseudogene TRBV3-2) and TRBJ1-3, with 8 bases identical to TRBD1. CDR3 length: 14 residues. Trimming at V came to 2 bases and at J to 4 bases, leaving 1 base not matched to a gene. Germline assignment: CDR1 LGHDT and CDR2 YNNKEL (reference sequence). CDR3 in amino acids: CASSQQGAGNTIYF. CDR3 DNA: TGTGCCAGCAGCCAACAGGGGGCGGGAAACACCATATATTTT.

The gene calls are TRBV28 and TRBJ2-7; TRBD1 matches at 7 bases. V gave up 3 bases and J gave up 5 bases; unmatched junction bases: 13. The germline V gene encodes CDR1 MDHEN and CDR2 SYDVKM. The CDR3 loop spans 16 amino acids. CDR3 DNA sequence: TGTGCCAGCAGTTTGCCCCCCGACAGGGTGGGCCACGAGCAGTACTTC. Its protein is CASSLPPDRVGHEQYF.

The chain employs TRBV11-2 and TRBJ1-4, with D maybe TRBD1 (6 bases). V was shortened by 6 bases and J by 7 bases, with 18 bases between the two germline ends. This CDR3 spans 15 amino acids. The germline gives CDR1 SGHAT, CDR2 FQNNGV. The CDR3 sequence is CASSVGGRRGEKLFF. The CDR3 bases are TGTGCCAGCAGTGTCGGGGGGCGCAGGGGTGAAAAACTGTTTTTT.

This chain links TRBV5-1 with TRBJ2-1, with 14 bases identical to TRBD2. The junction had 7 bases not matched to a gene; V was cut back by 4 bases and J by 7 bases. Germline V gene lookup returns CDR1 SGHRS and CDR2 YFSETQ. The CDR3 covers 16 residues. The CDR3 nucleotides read TGCGCCAGCAGCCTACCGGGACTAGCGGGGGCAAATGAGCAGTTCTTC. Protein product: CASSLPGLAGANEQFF.

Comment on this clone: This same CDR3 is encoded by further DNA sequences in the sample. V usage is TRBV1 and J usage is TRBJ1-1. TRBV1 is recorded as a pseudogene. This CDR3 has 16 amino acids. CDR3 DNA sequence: TGCACCAGCAGCCAAGATCGAGGCCAAGGAGGAACTGAAGCTTTCTTT. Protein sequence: CTSSQDRGQGGTEAFF.

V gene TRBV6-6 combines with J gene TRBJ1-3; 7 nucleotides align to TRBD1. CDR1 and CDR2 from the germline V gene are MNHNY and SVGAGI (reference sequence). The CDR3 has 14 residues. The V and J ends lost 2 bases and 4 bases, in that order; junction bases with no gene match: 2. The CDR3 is CASSYDRAGNTIYF. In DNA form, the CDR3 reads TGTGCCAGCAGTTACGACAGGGCGGGAAACACCATATATTTT.

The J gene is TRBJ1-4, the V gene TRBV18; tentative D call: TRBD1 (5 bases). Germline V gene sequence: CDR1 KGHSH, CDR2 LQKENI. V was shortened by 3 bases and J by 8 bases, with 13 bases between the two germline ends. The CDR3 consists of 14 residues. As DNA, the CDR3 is TGTGCCAGCTCACCGGGCAGGGAAGGAGAAAAACTGTTTTTT. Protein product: CASSPGREGEKLFF.

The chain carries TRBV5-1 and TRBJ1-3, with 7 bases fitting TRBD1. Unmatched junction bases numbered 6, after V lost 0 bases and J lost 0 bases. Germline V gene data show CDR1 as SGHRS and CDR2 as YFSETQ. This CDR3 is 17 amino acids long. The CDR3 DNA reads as TGCGCCAGCAGCTTGGAGGGGGACAGACGCTCTGGAAACACCATATATTTT. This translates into CASSLEGDRRSGNTIYF.

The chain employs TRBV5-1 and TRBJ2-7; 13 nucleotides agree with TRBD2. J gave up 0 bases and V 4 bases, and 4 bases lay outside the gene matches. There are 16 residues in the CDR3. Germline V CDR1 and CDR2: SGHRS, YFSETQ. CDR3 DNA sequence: TGCGCCAGCAGCGCGTGGACTAGCGGGGGCTCCTACGAGCAGTACTTC. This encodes CASSAWTSGGSYEQYF.

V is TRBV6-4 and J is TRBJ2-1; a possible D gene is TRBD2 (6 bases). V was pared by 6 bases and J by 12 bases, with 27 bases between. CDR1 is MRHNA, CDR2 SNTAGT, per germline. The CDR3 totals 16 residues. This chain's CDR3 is CASRTSSLLYNERQFF. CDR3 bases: TGTGCCAGCAGGACTAGTAGTTTACTCTACAATGAGCGGCAGTTCTTC.

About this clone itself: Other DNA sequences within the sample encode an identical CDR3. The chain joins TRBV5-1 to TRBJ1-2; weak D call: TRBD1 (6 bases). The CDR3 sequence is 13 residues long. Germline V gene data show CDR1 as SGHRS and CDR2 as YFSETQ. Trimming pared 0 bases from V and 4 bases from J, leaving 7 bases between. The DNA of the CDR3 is TGCGCCAGCAGCTTGGCGGACAGCTATGGCTACACCTTC. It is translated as CASSLADSYGYTF.